Below are 7 T cell receptor beta chains sequenced from a single sample in a study of blood T cell repertoires in COVID-19 (dated by TCRdb to 2018 to 2021). The protocol used for the library was the immunoSEQ multiplex PCR assay. TCRdb limited this immuneACCESS table to in-frame rearrangements with V and J called. A share of clones is missing; checked studies link under half to unresolved V genes, and the rest is unexplained. The sample contains about 120,000 clones, roughly 86% of them found a single time. The top ten hold more than 9.5% of the sample. The sequenced sample was peripheral blood. The receptors here all came from a woman in her sixties or seventies with COVID-19, enrolled during active disease.

V gene TRBV10-3 combines with J gene TRBJ2-1, with a weak D call TRBD1 (5 bases). This CDR3 has 12 residues. The ends were cut back, 4 bases at V and 8 bases at J, with 9 bases in the middle. CDR1 is ENHRY and CDR2 is SYGVKD in the germline V gene. CDR3: CAISALGDEQFF. CDR3 sequence (DNA): TGTGCCATCAGTGCTCTAGGGGATGAGCAGTTCTTC.

V gene TRBV28 combines with J gene TRBJ2-2; a weak D match, TRBD1 (6 bases). V was shortened by 6 bases and J by 7 bases, with 9 bases between the two germline ends. The CDR3 has 12 residues. CDR1 is MDHEN, CDR2 SYDVKM, per germline. The CDR3: CASRTGGGELFF. The CDR3 region has the DNA TGTGCCAGCAGGACAGGTGGCGGGGAGCTGTTTTTT.

The rearrangement uses TRBV6-5 and TRBJ1-4; the match to TRBD1 covers 9 bases. Germline V lookup: CDR1 MNHEY, CDR2 SVGAGI. Trimming removed 4 bases from V and 11 bases from J; junction bases left unmatched: 8. This CDR3 comprises 14 residues. CDR3 coding DNA: TGTGCCAGCAGTTCTACCTGGGACAGGGAGAAACTGTTTTTT. It codes for CASSSTWDREKLFF.

This clone has just one count. CDR3 in DNA: TGTGCCAGTAGTATAGATTTTGGCAGGCCCTATGGCTACACCTTC. It is translated as CASSIDFGRPYGYTF. This sequence joins TRBV19 and TRBJ1-2; D ambiguous. Germline CDR1 and CDR2: LNHDA and SQIVND (reference sequence). Trimming removed 0 bases from V and 4 bases from J, with 12 bases in between. The CDR3 runs to 15 residues. The whole variable domain, filled in from reference TRBV19 and TRBJ1-2, reads DGGITQSPKYLFRKEGQNVTLSCEQNLNHDAMYWYRQDPGQGLRLIYYSQIVNDFQKGDIAEGYSVSREKKESFPLTVTSAQKNPTAFYLCASSIDFGRPYGYTFGSGTRLTVV.

The V gene is TRBV29-1, the J gene TRBJ2-4; possible D gene TRBD1, 6 bases. V was trimmed by 6 bases and J by 11 bases, leaving 14 bases between them. Germline values: CDR1 SQVTM, CDR2 ANQGSEA. CDR3 length equals 11 residues. The CDR3 bases are TGCAGCGTGGCGACAGGTCCAGTTCAGTACTTC. As protein: CSVATGPVQYF.

The chain couples TRBV7-2 to TRBJ1-2; 7 nucleotides agree with TRBD1. The CDR3 spans 14 residues. Germline V lookup: CDR1 SGHTA, CDR2 FQGNSA. Trimming removed 1 base from V and 2 bases from J; junction bases left unmatched: 1. The CDR3 sequence: CASSLVTGNYGYTF. CDR3 sequence (DNA): TGTGCCAGCAGCTTAGTGACAGGGAACTATGGCTACACCTTC.

The chain combines TRBV28 with TRBJ2-1, with D possibly being TRBD2 (6 bases). This CDR3 has 13 amino acids. Looked up from germline, CDR1 is MDHEN and CDR2 is SYDVKM. Trimming took 7 bases from V and 6 from J, leaving 13 bases between them. The CDR3 loop reads CASTGGTPNEQFF. The CDR3 nucleotides are TGTGCCAGCACTGGCGGGACTCCCAATGAGCAGTTCTTC.